This T cell receptor (beta chain) emerged from a study of identical twins. Findings and caveats of the study: Researchers reported weaker excess twin sharing in beta out-of-frame sequences.

A remark on this clonotype: The antigen is not known.

Each CDR3 protein gets one entry after TCRdb re-called the 5' RACE reads with MiXCR. Of hundreds of thousands of distinct CDR3 sequences detected, around 20% appear once; the ten largest clones hold 0.4% to 0.6%. Trimming took 3 bases from V and 6 from J, leaving 9 bases between them. Per germline, CDR1 DFQATT and CDR2 SNEGSKA (reference sequence). The CDR3 length is 13 residues. A further study also used this sample, focusing on yellow fever vaccine responses in identical twins. This second report adds: Twins' vaccine T cell response reportedly seemed partly convergent, partly personalized.

Sample: CD4+ T cells sorted from blood. The TCR originated in a woman between 18 and 30 years old in good health. The V gene is TRBV20-1, the J gene TRBJ1-6; D gene unclear. CDR3 DNA: TGCAGTGCTAGTACAAGACCTAATTCACCCCTCCACTTT. It is translated as CSASTRPNSPLHF.